Below, 28 T cell receptor beta chains from the same sample are listed, as sequenced in a study of T-cell reconstitution after alpha-beta-depleted transplantation in children. Researchers prepared the TCRbeta library using unique molecular identifiers, the study reports. Using its own MiXCR run on the PCR reads, TCRdb lists one record per CDR3 protein. The table records a few hundred thousand distinct CDR3 sequences, approximately 10% of them present only once. The source material was peripheral blood, sampled 180 days after TCRalphabeta/CD19-depleted stem cell transplant. Receptor source: a male patient aged 2 to 10 who had a stem cell transplant for chronic granulomatous disease, so the T cells may come from the graft donor.

With regard to this clonotype: A read error may explain this, as a much larger clone is one base away. The chain links TRBV20-1 to TRBJ2-7, with a tentative D call TRBD2 (5 bases). Germline V gives CDR1 DFQATT, CDR2 SNEGSKA (reference sequence). This CDR3 has 13 amino acids. CDR3 coding DNA: TGCAGTGCTAGGTCAGCGGACCCCTACGAGCAGTCCTTC. This translates into CSARSADPYEQSF.

This clonotype was observed many times. The chain links TRBV7-2 to TRBJ2-1; TRBD1 aligns across 11 bases. Germline V CDR1 and CDR2: SGHTA, FQGNSA. The CDR3 consists of 16 residues. J lost 7 bases, V lost 5 bases, and 10 bases had no gene match. In nucleotides, the CDR3 is TGTGCCAGCAGCCCCATAGGGACAGGGGGAGGGAATGAGCAGTTCTTC. It codes for CASSPIGTGGGNEQFF.

This clonotype was counted at least ten times. CDR3 in amino acids: CAISDVLETQYF. CDR3 nucleotide sequence: TGTGCCATCAGTGATGTTTTGGAGACCCAGTACTTC. The chain is built from TRBV10-3 and TRBJ2-5; no definite D call. V was pared by 3 bases and J by 5 bases, with 7 bases between. Germline loops: CDR1 ENHRY, CDR2 SYGVKD. The CDR3 extends over 12 amino acids.

This clonotype was detected many times. This chain uses TRBV29-1 with TRBJ1-3; D gene unclear. V was cut by 3 bases and J by 0 bases, with 6 bases left in between. Germline V gene sequence: CDR1 SQVTM, CDR2 ANQGSEA. This CDR3 has 13 amino acids. CDR3 amino acids: CSVEISSGNTIYF. DNA for the CDR3: TGCAGCGTTGAGATTAGCTCTGGAAACACCATATATTTT.

Only a few counts were recorded for this clonotype. The V gene is TRBV12-5, the J gene TRBJ1-3; D not certain. The ends were cut back, 1 base at V and 7 bases at J, with 20 bases in the middle. The CDR3 runs to 17 residues. Germline V gives CDR1 LGHNT, CDR2 FRNRAP. DNA of the CDR3: TGTGCTAGTGGTTTGGGCCCCCCCAGATCCTCGGGGAACACCATATATTTT. This gives the protein CASGLGPPRSSGNTIYF.

As DNA, the CDR3 is TGTGCCAGCAGCTTATCCCGACTAGCGGGAACAGATACGCAGTATTTT. It translates to CASSLSRLAGTDTQYF. The gene calls are TRBV7-8 and TRBJ2-3; 11 bases fit TRBD2. The CDR3 sequence is 16 residues long. J gave up 3 bases and V 2 bases, and 4 bases lay outside the gene matches. Germline values: CDR1 SGHVS, CDR2 FQNEAQ.

This clonotype appeared many times. This chain joins TRBV7-3 and TRBJ2-7; tentatively, D is TRBD1 (6 bases). V lost 6 bases and J 0 bases, leaving 15 bases between the germline ends. CDR1 is SGHTA, CDR2 FQGTGA, per germline. The CDR3 runs to 15 residues. The CDR3 DNA reads as TGTGCCAGCAGTATAGAGGGGGAGAGCTCCTACGAGCAGTACTTC. As protein: CASSIEGESSYEQYF.

This clonotype has ten or more counts. This chain connects TRBV29-1 to TRBJ2-3; D perhaps matches TRBD2 (6 bases). Germline CDR1 is SQVTM and CDR2 is ANQGSEA. V was shortened by 2 bases and J by 3 bases, with 15 bases between the two germline ends. The CDR3 has 15 residues. For the CDR3, the DNA is TGCAGCGTTGAACCTCCGGGAGTGAGGACAGATACGCAGTATTTT. It encodes CSVEPPGVRTDTQYF.

This clonotype was observed a handful of times. The CDR3 DNA reads TGTGCCAGCAGAGAGATTCTCCAAGAGACCCAGTACTTC. This codes for CASREILQETQYF. V and J are TRBV5-4 and TRBJ2-5; D remains unclear. CDR3 length: 13 amino acids. Germline CDR1 SGHNT, CDR2 YYREEE (reference sequence). The V end was cut by 5 bases, the J end by 1 base, with 9 bases between. Full variable domain (remainder filled in from reference TRBV5-4 and TRBJ2-5): ETGVTQSPTHLIKTRGQQVTLRCSSQSGHNTVSWYQQALGQGPQFIFQYYREEENGRGNFPPRFSGLQFPNYSSELNVNALELDDSALYLCASREILQETQYFGPGTRLLVL.

This clonotype occurred many times. V is TRBV5-1 and J is TRBJ2-2; TRBD1 agrees at 7 bases. The CDR3 has 15 amino acids. J was trimmed by 4 bases and V by 4 bases; bases with no gene match: 7. Germline-derived CDR1 and CDR2 are SGHRS and YFSETQ. The CDR3 DNA follows: TGCGCCAGCAGCGCGACAGGGTTGACCACCGGGGAGCTGTTTTTT. This sequence encodes CASSATGLTTGELFF. Based on the CDR3 plus reference TRBV5-1 and TRBJ2-2, the full variable domain is KAGVTQTPRYLIKTRGQQVTLSCSPISGHRSVSWYQQTPGQGLQFLFEYFSETQRNKGNFPGRFSGRQFSNSRSEMNVSTLELGDSALYLCASSATGLTTGELFFGEGSRLTVL.

In the case of this clonotype: This may come from a read error, since a much larger clone is one base off. The chain employs TRBV12-3 or TRBV12-4 and TRBJ2-7, with D perhaps TRBD2 (5 bases). The CDR3 totals 13 residues. The ends were cut back, 7 bases at V and 10 bases at J, with 20 bases in the middle. CDR3 sequence reads: CASIPPTISLQYF. The DNA for the CDR3 is TGTGCCAGCATTCCCCCGACTATTTCTCTCCAGTACTTC.

This clonotype was counted many times. The chain couples TRBV12-3 or TRBV12-4 to TRBJ2-2; D unresolved. V was trimmed by 3 bases and J by 6 bases, leaving 5 bases between them. This CDR3 contains 12 residues. CDR3 coding DNA: TGTGCCAGCAGTTTTAAAGCCGGGGAGCTGTTTTTT. Encoded protein: CASSFKAGELFF.

This clonotype was seen at least ten times. In DNA, the CDR3 is TGTGCCAGCAGCATGGGACAGGGTATAGATACGCAGTATTTT. Residues: CASSMGQGIDTQYF. This rearrangement joins TRBV28 to TRBJ2-3; TRBD1 matches 9 bases. The CDR3 extends over 14 amino acids. After removal of 6 bases from V and 5 bases from J, the junction contained 6 bases not matched to a gene. CDR1 and CDR2 (germline): MDHEN, SYDVKM.

A remark on this clonotype: This clone may be a read error of a much larger clone one base away. The V gene is TRBV5-1, the J gene TRBJ2-1; 11 bases map to TRBD2. The germline CDR1 and CDR2 sequences are SGHRS and YFSETQ. J was trimmed by 2 bases and V by 0 bases; bases with no gene match: 7. CDR3 size: 18 residues. CDR3: CASSLGLAGTATYNEQFF. The CDR3 DNA follows: TGCGCCAGCAGCTTGGGACTAGCGGGGACAGCTACCTACAATGAGCAGTTCTTC.

This clonotype was counted many times. The chain employs TRBV11-2 and TRBJ2-3; a possible D gene is TRBD2 (5 bases). This CDR3 is built from 14 residues. Germline CDR1 reads SGHAT; CDR2 reads FQNNGV. Trimming shortened V by 0 bases and J by 2 bases, and 6 bases separated the two germline ends. CDR3 protein: CASSLEGATDTQYF. CDR3 coding DNA: TGTGCCAGCAGCTTAGAGGGAGCCACAGATACGCAGTATTTT.

This clonotype was seen at least ten times. One junction end does not reproduce the germline sequence, and a read error may be involved. V usage is TRBV12-3 or TRBV12-4 and J usage is TRBJ1-1; TRBD1 matches 7 bases. CDR3 length: 17 residues. Here the CDR3 reads CASRGGVTGEGNTEAFF. The CDR3 DNA is TGTGCCAGCAGGGGGGGTGTCACAGGGGAAGGGAACACCGAAGCTTTCTTT.

This clonotype was recorded many times. V is TRBV6-2 or TRBV6-3 and J is TRBJ1-5; TRBD1 aligns across 8 bases. Germline CDR1 reads MNHEY; CDR2 reads SVGEGT. This CDR3 contains 16 residues. Trimming removed 6 bases from V and 2 bases from J; junction bases left unmatched: 9. CDR3 loop: CASRPQQGVRNQPQHF. CDR3 DNA: TGTGCCAGCAGACCCCAACAGGGGGTTCGCAATCAGCCCCAGCATTTT.

Of note for this clonotype: A read error is possible here, since a much larger clone lies one base away. V is TRBV6-5 and J is TRBJ2-1, with 8 nucleotides matching TRBD2. The J call could be wrong; TRBJ2-7 is a better fit for the DNA end. Germline CDR1 reads MNHEY; CDR2 reads SVGAGI. The CDR3 extends over 15 amino acids. The CDR3 spells CASSYAGLAHDEQYF. The CDR3 DNA follows: TGTGCCAGCAGTTACGCCGGACTAGCTCACGATGAGCAGTACTTC.

This clonotype occurred many times. This chain connects TRBV5-1 to TRBJ2-7; 8 nucleotides align to TRBD2. Trimming at V came to 3 bases and at J to 7 bases, leaving 12 bases not matched to a gene. The germline CDR1 and CDR2 sequences are SGHRS and YFSETQ. The CDR3 spans 15 residues. The CDR3 DNA reads TGCGCCAGCAGCTACCGTAGCGGGGTTCGTGGGGAGCAGTACTTC. Residues: CASSYRSGVRGEQYF.

The chain carries TRBV2 and TRBJ1-6, with TRBD1 matching 9 bases. Per the germline V gene, CDR1 is SNHLY and CDR2 is FYNNEI. Trimming removed 1 base from V and 7 bases from J; junction bases left unmatched: 2. This CDR3 comprises 15 residues. CDR3 region: CASSEGGQGNSPLHF. CDR3 coding DNA: TGTGCCAGCAGTGAAGGGGGACAGGGAAATTCACCCCTCCACTTT.

This clonotype has at least ten counts. The V and J genes are TRBV28 and TRBJ2-5, with no clear D. The CDR3 is 13 residues long. Trimming shortened V by 6 bases and J by 5 bases, and 13 bases separated the two germline ends. Germline V lookup: CDR1 MDHEN, CDR2 SYDVKM. The CDR3 nucleotides read TGTGCCAGCAGCCGCAATTTTTGGGAGACCCAGTACTTC. Translating gives CASSRNFWETQYF.

The table lists this clonotype with many counts. This chain uses TRBV12-3 or TRBV12-4 with TRBJ2-2; D might be TRBD1 (5 bases). V was cut by 5 bases and J by 5 bases, with 12 bases left in between. The CDR3 sequence is 14 residues long. The CDR3 reads CASSKTPGTGELFF. The CDR3 DNA reads as TGTGCCAGCAGTAAAACACCAGGGACCGGGGAGCTGTTTTTT.

V usage is TRBV18 and J usage is TRBJ1-3, with a weak D call TRBD1 (6 bases). The CDR3 contains 17 residues. The V end was cut by 2 bases, the J end by 0 bases, with 14 bases between. Germline CDR1 reads KGHSH; CDR2 reads LQKENI. The CDR3 region has the DNA TGTGCCAGCTCACCATCGGACAGCCTATTCTCTGGAAACACCATATATTTT. Translation gives CASSPSDSLFSGNTIYF. The whole variable domain, remainder taken from reference TRBV18 and TRBJ1-3, is NAGVMQNPRHLVRRRGQEARLRCSPMKGHSHVYWYRQLPEEGLKFMVYLQKENIIDESGMPKERFSAEFPKEGPSILRIQQVVRGDSAAYFCASSPSDSLFSGNTIYFGEGSWLTVV.

This clonotype was detected many times. The rearrangement links TRBV29-1 to TRBJ2-3; D gene unclear. The germline CDR1 and CDR2 sequences are SQVTM and ANQGSEA. Between the trimmed V and J ends, which lost 6 bases and 6 bases, there was a span of 16 bases. The CDR3 loop spans 13 amino acids. The CDR3 nucleotides read TGCAGCGTCACTAAGGGTGGGTCGGATACGCAGTATTTT. This gives the protein CSVTKGGSDTQYF.

The table lists this clonotype with many counts. This chain joins TRBV7-3 and TRBJ2-2; TRBD1 agrees at 7 bases. Per germline, CDR1 SGHTA and CDR2 FQGTGA. V was clipped by 5 bases and J by 6 bases; unmatched bases: 3. The CDR3 has 13 amino acids. This CDR3 reads CASSAQGSGELFF. CDR3 nucleotide sequence: TGTGCCAGCAGCGCACAGGGGTCCGGGGAGCTGTTTTTT.

This clonotype was detected many times. The J gene is TRBJ2-4, the V gene TRBV2, with 11 bases matching TRBD1. Losses at the gene ends were 1 base for V and 6 bases for J; bases not matched to a gene: 2. CDR3 length: 15 residues. Germline assignment: CDR1 SNHLY and CDR2 FYNNEI. The CDR3 is CASSEGGQGGNIQYF. CDR3 bases: TGTGCCAGCAGTGAAGGGGGACAGGGGGGAAACATTCAGTACTTC.

The table lists this clonotype with many counts. This chain uses TRBV5-1 with TRBJ2-3, with 8 bases aligning to TRBD2. CDR1 SGHRS and CDR2 YFSETQ come from the germline V gene. The V segment lost 3 bases and the J segment 1 base; nucleotides outside the gene matches: 4. The CDR3 loop spans 15 amino acids. The CDR3 loop is CASSWTSTRTDTQYF. The CDR3 DNA sequence: TGCGCCAGCAGCTGGACTAGCACACGCACAGATACGCAGTATTTT.

This clonotype was counted ten times or more. The rearrangement uses TRBV7-9 and TRBJ2-1; TRBD2 matches 11 bases. Trimming took 1 base from V and 9 from J; bases not matched to a gene: 14. CDR1 is SEHNR, CDR2 FQNEAQ, per germline (reference sequence). The CDR3 totals 18 residues. CDR3 in DNA: TGTGCCAGCAGCTTAGACGTCGGGTGGACGGGACTAGCGGTTGAGCAGTTCTTC. This encodes CASSLDVGWTGLAVEQFF. The full variable domain, with the rest looked up from reference TRBV7-9 and TRBJ2-1, is DTGVSQNPRHKITKRGQNVTFRCDPISEHNRLYWYRQTLGQGPEFLTYFQNEAQLEKSRLLSDRFSAERPKGSFSTLEIQRTEQGDSAMYLCASSLDVGWTGLAVEQFFGPGTRLTVL.